The rows below give T cell receptor beta chains drawn from one sample of a study of response to subunit inactivated influenza vaccine. Using its own MiXCR run on the RT-PCR reads, TCRdb lists one record per CDR3 protein. The data show around 490,000 distinct CDR3 sequences, 6.5% to 8% seen once. The sequenced sample was PBMCs from blood, obtained around 25 months after vaccination. All receptors come from a man aged 50-75 years who received an inactivated influenza vaccine. CDR3s include the opening cysteine and the closing phenylalanine or tryptophan. A D gene is named only where the DNA matches it firmly. Expanded clones are given a class, and other clones once, few, many or no size at all.

CDR3nt: TGCAGTGCCAAGACTAGCGGGATCCCCTCCTACAATGAGCAGTTCTTC; CDR3aa: CSAKTSGIPSYNEQFF; len: 16; v_gene: TRBV20-1; abundance: few; j_gene: TRBJ2-1; d_gene: TRBD2
CDR3nt: TGCGCCAGCAGCCGGGGACAGGGGGCTGGGTACAATGAGCAGTTCTTC; CDR3aa: CASSRGQGAGYNEQFF; len: 16; v_gene: TRBV5-1; abundance: few; j_gene: TRBJ2-1; d_gene: TRBD1
CDR3nt: TGCAGCGTTGACGTGGCGGGAGGGCAAGAGACCCAGTACTTC; CDR3aa: CSVDVAGGQETQYF; len: 14; v_gene: TRBV29-1; abundance: .; j_gene: TRBJ2-5; d_gene: TRBD2
CDR3nt: TGTGCCAGCAGCTTGGACCCGGGAGGGTCCTACGAGCAGTACTTC; CDR3aa: CASSLDPGGSYEQYF; len: 15; v_gene: TRBV5-4; abundance: .; j_gene: TRBJ2-7; d_gene: TRBD2
CDR3nt: TGTGCCAGCAGTGAACGAGCGGGAGTCTACGAGCAGTACTTC; CDR3aa: CASSERAGVYEQYF; len: 14; v_gene: TRBV2; abundance: few; j_gene: TRBJ2-7; d_gene: TRBD2
CDR3nt: TGTGCCAGCAGCAGGATCGATGAGCAGTTCTTC; CDR3aa: CASSRIDEQFF; len: 11; v_gene: TRBV3-1; abundance: few; j_gene: TRBJ2-1; d_gene: .
CDR3nt: TGTGCCAGCAGCCTAGGGACACTTCGATACGAGCAGTACTTC; CDR3aa: CASSLGTLRYEQYF; len: 14; v_gene: TRBV7-9; abundance: .; j_gene: TRBJ2-7; d_gene: .
CDR3nt: TGTGCCAGCAGCCTCGGGACAGGGGGCATGAGCAATCAGCCCCAGCATTTT; CDR3aa: CASSLGTGGMSNQPQHF; len: 17; v_gene: TRBV7-9; abundance: .; j_gene: TRBJ1-5; d_gene: TRBD1
CDR3nt: TGTGCCTGGAGAGGACAGCCGAATGAAAAACTGTTTTTT; CDR3aa: CAWRGQPNEKLFF; len: 13; v_gene: TRBV30; abundance: few; j_gene: TRBJ1-4; d_gene: .
CDR3nt: TGTGCCAGCAGCTTACGGGACGCGAACACCGGGGAGCTGTTTTTT; CDR3aa: CASSLRDANTGELFF; len: 15; v_gene: TRBV7-9; abundance: many; j_gene: TRBJ2-2; d_gene: .
CDR3nt: TGTGCCAGCAGCTTAGGGACGGCCTCCAGGGCAGATACGCAGTATTTT; CDR3aa: CASSLGTASRADTQYF; len: 16; v_gene: TRBV7-2; abundance: .; j_gene: TRBJ2-3; d_gene: .
CDR3nt: TGCGCCAGCAGCAGGGTCCCAGGGGATGGCTACACCTTC; CDR3aa: CASSRVPGDGYTF; len: 13; v_gene: TRBV5-1; abundance: .; j_gene: TRBJ1-2; d_gene: .
CDR3nt: TGTGCCACCAGCAGAGATGGGGCCGGGCGAGGCACAGATACGCAGTATTTT; CDR3aa: CATSRDGAGRGTDTQYF; len: 17; v_gene: TRBV15; abundance: .; j_gene: TRBJ2-3; d_gene: .
CDR3nt: TGTGCCAGCAGTTCCTCAGGGGGCGGACTCTATGGCTACACCTTC; CDR3aa: CASSSSGGGLYGYTF; len: 15; v_gene: TRBV12-3/TRBV12-4; abundance: many; j_gene: TRBJ1-2; d_gene: TRBD1
CDR3nt: TGCGCCAGCAGCCCCGTGCGGACTAGCGGCTACAATGAGCAGTTCTTC; CDR3aa: CASSPVRTSGYNEQFF; len: 16; v_gene: TRBV5-1; abundance: .; j_gene: TRBJ2-1; d_gene: TRBD2
CDR3nt: TGCAGCGTTCGGTTCAGAGTCGAAGCTTTCTTT; CDR3aa: CSVRFRVEAFF; len: 11; v_gene: TRBV29-1; abundance: few; j_gene: TRBJ1-1; d_gene: .
CDR3nt: TGTGCCAGCAGCTCAGTCCAAGAGCAGTACTTC; CDR3aa: CASSSVQEQYF; len: 11; v_gene: TRBV12-3/TRBV12-4; abundance: few; j_gene: TRBJ2-7; d_gene: .
CDR3nt: TGTGCCAGCAGCCCCGGACTCAGCCTCAATGAGCAGTTCTTC; CDR3aa: CASSPGLSLNEQFF; len: 14; v_gene: TRBV9; abundance: few; j_gene: TRBJ2-1; d_gene: .
CDR3nt: TGCAGTGCTAGGGAACTAGGAGCCCGCGAGACCCAGTACTTC; CDR3aa: CSARELGARETQYF; len: 14; v_gene: TRBV20-1; abundance: many; j_gene: TRBJ2-5; d_gene: .
CDR3nt: TGTGCCAGTCTGGGACTAGCGGGGGGGACCAACGAGCAGTACTTC; CDR3aa: CASLGLAGGTNEQYF; len: 15; v_gene: TRBV7-9; abundance: .; j_gene: TRBJ2-7; d_gene: TRBD2
CDR3nt: TGTGCCAGCAGCTTAGTTAGTAGCAACAGAAACTATGGCTACACCTTC; CDR3aa: CASSLVSSNRNYGYTF; len: 16; v_gene: TRBV7-2; abundance: .; j_gene: TRBJ1-2; d_gene: .
CDR3nt: TGCAGTGCTAGAGGGAGCGGGTGGAACACCGGGGAGCTGTTTTTT; CDR3aa: CSARGSGWNTGELFF; len: 15; v_gene: TRBV20-1; abundance: few; j_gene: TRBJ2-2; d_gene: .
CDR3nt: TGTGCCAGCACTTCCGGTGCCTCGCGGGCTTTCTTT; CDR3aa: CASTSGASRAFF; len: 12; v_gene: TRBV12-3/TRBV12-4; abundance: .; j_gene: TRBJ1-1; d_gene: .
CDR3nt: TGTGCCAGTAGTGGGAGTGTTAGCAATCAGCCCCAGTATTTT; CDR3aa: CASSGSVSNQPQYF; len: 14; v_gene: TRBV19; abundance: few; j_gene: TRBJ2-3; d_gene: .
CDR3nt: TGTGCCAGCAGCCCTCCTGGACTACGGGCCGGGGAGCTGTTTTTT; CDR3aa: CASSPPGLRAGELFF; len: 15; v_gene: TRBV7-6; abundance: many; j_gene: TRBJ2-2; d_gene: .
CDR3nt: TGTGCCAGCAGCTTCGTGGAGGTTCACAATGAGCAGTTCTTC; CDR3aa: CASSFVEVHNEQFF; len: 14; v_gene: TRBV5-6; abundance: few; j_gene: TRBJ2-1; d_gene: .
CDR3nt: TGTGCCAGCAGGGGGGACAGGGGGCCGGCTGAAGCTTTCTTT; CDR3aa: CASRGDRGPAEAFF; len: 14; v_gene: TRBV28; abundance: many; j_gene: TRBJ1-1; d_gene: TRBD1
CDR3nt: TGTGCCAGCAGTCAGGCCGGACTAGCGGTAAACTACAATGAGCAGTTCTTC; CDR3aa: CASSQAGLAVNYNEQFF; len: 17; v_gene: TRBV2; abundance: few; j_gene: TRBJ2-1; d_gene: TRBD2